The next 16 T cell receptor beta chains were all read from a single sample in a study of T cell changes during pregnancy in multiple sclerosis. Clones were sequenced by immunoSEQ multiplex PCR, and TCRdb holds only the in-frame ones, with some missing. Among approximately 38,000 clones listed, roughly nine tenths were seen once. The input for sequencing was CD8+ T cells from peripheral blood mononuclear cells, taken in the third trimester of pregnancy. All receptors come from a female donor with multiple sclerosis, enrolled in a pregnancy study.

The V and J genes are TRBV30 and TRBJ2-5, with a possible D match to TRBD1 (6 bases). Germline loops: CDR1 GTSNPN, CDR2 SVGIG (reference sequence). Between the trimmed V and J ends, which lost 0 bases and 5 bases, there was a span of 16 bases. This CDR3 spans 15 amino acids. The CDR3: CAWSVFSGQGETQYF. CDR3 sequence (DNA): TGTGCCTGGAGTGTATTTTCAGGGCAGGGGGAGACCCAGTACTTC.

The rearrangement joins TRBV7-3 to TRBJ1-1, with a tentative D call TRBD1 (5 bases). V was clipped by 2 bases and J by 0 bases, with 7 bases between them. This CDR3 region has 14 residues. Germline V gene lookup returns CDR1 SGHTA and CDR2 FQGTGA. The CDR3 here is CASSLEGVNTEAFF. The CDR3 region has the DNA TGTGCCAGCAGCTTAGAAGGGGTGAACACTGAAGCTTTCTTT.

The rearrangement uses TRBV9 and TRBJ1-2, with 9 bases aligning to TRBD1. Germline-derived CDR1 and CDR2 are SGDLS and YYNGEE. J was trimmed by 7 bases and V by 4 bases; bases with no gene match: 8. CDR3 length: 14 amino acids. The CDR3 region has the DNA TGTGCCAGCAGCCCCCGAACAGGGGGCGGTGGCTACACCTTC. It codes for CASSPRTGGGGYTF. Full variable domain (missing parts from reference TRBV9 and TRBJ1-2): DSGVTQTPKHLITATGQRVTLRCSPRSGDLSVYWYQQSLDQGLQFLIQYYNGEERAKGNILERFSAQQFPDLHSELNLSSLELGDSALYFCASSPRTGGGGYTFGSGTRLTVV.

The rearrangement uses TRBV7-2 and TRBJ2-1; D is ambiguous. CDR1 and CDR2 from the germline V gene are SGHTA and FQGNSA. The CDR3 has 13 amino acids. V gave up 5 bases and J gave up 4 bases, with 9 bases separating them. The CDR3 region is CASSEVIYNEQFF. CDR3 sequence (DNA): TGTGCCAGCAGCGAGGTTATTTACAATGAGCAGTTCTTC.

The CDR3 nucleotides are TGTGCCACTAGAGGGGGCCATAGCTACGAGCAGTACTTC. It specifies CATRGGHSYEQYF. The chain has TRBV19 and TRBJ2-7; 7 bases are shared with TRBD1. The ends lost 10 bases at V and 3 bases at J; junction bases unmatched: 9. The CDR3 has 13 amino acids. Germline loops: CDR1 LNHDA, CDR2 SQIVND (reference sequence).

The J gene is TRBJ2-7, the V gene TRBV7-9, with 13 bases matching TRBD2. The V and J ends lost 5 bases and 2 bases, in that order; junction bases with no gene match: 9. Germline V gives CDR1 SEHNR, CDR2 FQNEAQ (reference sequence). The CDR3 spans 17 residues. The CDR3 region is CASSVDPGLAGAYEQYF. DNA of the CDR3: TGTGCCAGCAGCGTGGACCCTGGACTAGCGGGAGCCTACGAGCAGTACTTC.

The DNA of the CDR3 is TGTGCCAGCAGCTTAGGGGGGGGACTAGCGGGACCAGGCTCCTACGAGCAGTACTTC. As protein: CASSLGGGLAGPGSYEQYF. The chain has TRBV11-3 and TRBJ2-7; 13 bases agree with TRBD2. The CDR3 contains 19 residues. V lost 1 base to trimming and J lost 0 bases; unmatched junction nucleotides: 9. From germline, CDR1 is SGHNT and CDR2 YENEEA.

CDR3 region: CASSAPGEQYF. The CDR3 nucleotides are TGTGCCAGCAGCGCCCCGGGAGAGCAGTACTTC. The rearrangement uses TRBV11-2 and TRBJ2-7; D possibly corresponds to TRBD2 (5 bases). The germline V gene encodes CDR1 SGHAT and CDR2 FQNNGV. V was cut by 5 bases and J by 7 bases, with 9 bases left in between. The length of the CDR3 is 11 residues.

The chain uses TRBV2 and TRBJ2-1; D may be TRBD2 (6 bases). Trimming pared 6 bases from V and 6 bases from J, leaving 9 bases between. The CDR3 sequence is 12 residues long. Germline CDR1 SNHLY, CDR2 FYNNEI. Written as DNA, the CDR3 is TGTGCCAGCAGGGGACTGCCCAATGAGCAGTTCTTC. It encodes CASRGLPNEQFF.

The J gene is TRBJ1-1, the V gene TRBV19; 9 bases agree with TRBD1. After removal of 5 bases from V and 3 bases from J, the junction contained 7 bases not matched to a gene. The germline V gene has CDR1 LNHDA and CDR2 SQIVND (reference sequence). This CDR3 contains 15 residues. The CDR3 DNA is TGTGCCAGTAGTTTCACAGGGGGCTGGGACACTGAAGCTTTCTTT. Encoded protein: CASSFTGGWDTEAFF. The full variable domain, completed using reference TRBV19 and TRBJ1-1, is DGGITQSPKYLFRKEGQNVTLSCEQNLNHDAMYWYRQDPGQGLRLIYYSQIVNDFQKGDIAEGYSVSREKKESFPLTVTSAQKNPTAFYLCASSFTGGWDTEAFFGQGTRLTVV.

This chain connects TRBV15 to TRBJ1-2, with unresolved D. The CDR3 contains 14 residues. From germline, CDR1 is LNHNV and CDR2 YYDKDF (reference sequence). V gave up 3 bases and J gave up 7 bases, with 15 bases separating them. The CDR3 DNA reads as TGTGCCACCAGCAGGGAGCCCCGTACCCCTGGCTACACCTTC. Its protein product is CATSREPRTPGYTF.

V gene TRBV2 combines with J gene TRBJ1-2; D is possibly TRBD1 (5 bases). Trimming cost V 5 bases and J 5 bases, with 18 bases left between them. This CDR3 has 15 amino acids. The V gene's germline CDR1 is SNHLY and CDR2 FYNNEI. The DNA for the CDR3 is TGTGCCAGCAGTAGGGAGGGGTTAGTACAGTATGGCTACACCTTC. Its translation: CASSREGLVQYGYTF.

The rearrangement links TRBV2 to TRBJ2-5, with 9 nucleotides matching TRBD2. Germline CDR1 and CDR2: SNHLY and FYNNEI. After removal of 3 bases from V and 2 bases from J, the junction contained 1 base not matched to a gene. The CDR3 covers 14 residues. CDR3 DNA sequence: TGTGCCAGCAGTGAGGCGGGGGGGCAAGAGACCCAGTACTTC. Translated, it gives CASSEAGGQETQYF.

The gene calls are TRBV29-1 and TRBJ2-5; 14 bases map to TRBD2. Trimming cost V 1 base and J 5 bases; bases outside gene matches: 9. Germline V gene sequence: CDR1 SQVTM, CDR2 ANQGSEA. This CDR3 is 17 amino acids long. CDR3 nucleotides: TGCAGCGTTGAAGGACTAGCGGGAGGGCCTTTCGGGGAGACCCAGTACTTC. Its protein is CSVEGLAGGPFGETQYF.

The V call is TRBV10-3, the J call TRBJ2-1; TRBD2 aligns across 7 bases. Germline loops: CDR1 ENHRY, CDR2 SYGVKD. The CDR3 sequence is 15 residues long. Trimming at V came to 5 bases and at J to 5 bases, leaving 9 bases not matched to a gene. Here the CDR3 reads CAISSPRELNNEQFF. The DNA for the CDR3 is TGTGCCATCAGTAGCCCGCGGGAGCTTAACAATGAGCAGTTCTTC.

In this sample, this clone turned up once. The genes are TRBV28 and TRBJ2-5; tentatively, D is TRBD2 (6 bases). Germline lookup yields CDR1 MDHEN and CDR2 SYDVKM. The CDR3 sequence is 13 residues long. V lost 3 bases and J 5 bases, leaving 10 bases between the germline ends. This CDR3 is CASSFSSVETQYF. The CDR3 nucleotides read TGTGCCAGCAGTTTTTCTAGCGTGGAGACCCAGTACTTC.